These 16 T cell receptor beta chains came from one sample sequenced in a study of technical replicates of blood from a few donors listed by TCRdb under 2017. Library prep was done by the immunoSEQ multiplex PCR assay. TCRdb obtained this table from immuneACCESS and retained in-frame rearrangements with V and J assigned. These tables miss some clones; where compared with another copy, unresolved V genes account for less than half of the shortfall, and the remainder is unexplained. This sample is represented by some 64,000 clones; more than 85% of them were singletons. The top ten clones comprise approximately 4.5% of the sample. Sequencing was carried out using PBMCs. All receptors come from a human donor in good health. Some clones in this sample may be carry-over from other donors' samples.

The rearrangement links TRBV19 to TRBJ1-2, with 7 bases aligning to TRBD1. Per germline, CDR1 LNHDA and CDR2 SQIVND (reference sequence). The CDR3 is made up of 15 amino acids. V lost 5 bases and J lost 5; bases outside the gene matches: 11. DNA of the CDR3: TGTGCCAGTAGTGGAGACAGGGTCGTGGGGTATGGCTACACCTTC. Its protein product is CASSGDRVVGYGYTF.

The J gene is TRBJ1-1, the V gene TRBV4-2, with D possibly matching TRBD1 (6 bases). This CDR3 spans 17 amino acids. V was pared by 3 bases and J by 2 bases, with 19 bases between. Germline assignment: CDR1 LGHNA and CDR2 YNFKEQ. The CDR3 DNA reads TGTGCCAGCAGCCAGGCCAGTGGGGGCAGGGTAAACACTGAAGCTTTCTTT. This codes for CASSQASGGRVNTEAFF.

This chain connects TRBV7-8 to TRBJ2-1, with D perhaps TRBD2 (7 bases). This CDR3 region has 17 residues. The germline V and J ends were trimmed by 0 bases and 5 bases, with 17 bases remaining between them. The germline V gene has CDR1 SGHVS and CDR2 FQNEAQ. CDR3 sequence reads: CASSLAGGPFSHNEQFF. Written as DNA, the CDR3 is TGTGCCAGCAGCTTAGCGGGGGGGCCATTCAGTCACAATGAGCAGTTCTTC.

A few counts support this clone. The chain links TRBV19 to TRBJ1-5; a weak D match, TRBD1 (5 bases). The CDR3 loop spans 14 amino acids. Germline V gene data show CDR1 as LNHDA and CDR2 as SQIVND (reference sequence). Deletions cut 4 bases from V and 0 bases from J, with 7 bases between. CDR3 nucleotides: TGTGCCAGTAGTAATCAGGGTAGCAATCAGCCCCAGCATTTT. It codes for CASSNQGSNQPQHF.

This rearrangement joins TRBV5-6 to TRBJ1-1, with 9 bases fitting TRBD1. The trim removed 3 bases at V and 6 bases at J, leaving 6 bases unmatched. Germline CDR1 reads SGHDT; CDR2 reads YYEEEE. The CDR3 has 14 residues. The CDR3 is CASSYRDRVAEAFF. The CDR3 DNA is TGTGCCAGCAGCTACCGGGACAGGGTCGCTGAAGCTTTCTTT.

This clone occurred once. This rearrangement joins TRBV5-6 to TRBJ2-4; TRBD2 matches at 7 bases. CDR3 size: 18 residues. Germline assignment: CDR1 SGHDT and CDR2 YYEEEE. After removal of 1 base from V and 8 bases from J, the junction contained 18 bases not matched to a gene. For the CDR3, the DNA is TGTGCCAGCAGCTTGATAAATAGCGGGCCCCTAGGGGCGGACATTCAGTACTTC. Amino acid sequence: CASSLINSGPLGADIQYF.

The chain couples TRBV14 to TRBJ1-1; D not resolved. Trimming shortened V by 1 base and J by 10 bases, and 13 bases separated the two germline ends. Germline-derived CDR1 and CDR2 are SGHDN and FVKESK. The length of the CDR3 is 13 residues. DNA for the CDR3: TGTGCCAGCAGCCAAGGTCCGTCACCCGGAGCTTTCTTT. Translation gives CASSQGPSPGAFF.

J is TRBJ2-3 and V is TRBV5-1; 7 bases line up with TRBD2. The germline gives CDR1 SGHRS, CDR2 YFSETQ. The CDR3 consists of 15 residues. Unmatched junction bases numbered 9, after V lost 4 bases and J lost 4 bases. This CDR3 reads CASSPPTSSSDTQYF. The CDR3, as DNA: TGCGCCAGCAGCCCCCCGACTAGCAGCTCAGATACGCAGTATTTT.

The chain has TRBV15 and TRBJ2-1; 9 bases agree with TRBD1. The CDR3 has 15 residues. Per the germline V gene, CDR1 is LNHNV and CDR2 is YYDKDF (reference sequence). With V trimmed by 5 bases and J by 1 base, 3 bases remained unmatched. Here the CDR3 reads CATSEGQGSYNEQFF. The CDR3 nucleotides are TGTGCCACCAGCGAGGGACAGGGTTCCTACAATGAGCAGTTCTTC.

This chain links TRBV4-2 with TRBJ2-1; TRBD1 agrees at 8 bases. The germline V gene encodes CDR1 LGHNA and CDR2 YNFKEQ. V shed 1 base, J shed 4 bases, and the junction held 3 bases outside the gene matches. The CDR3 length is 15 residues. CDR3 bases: TGTGCCAGCAGCCAAGGGGACAGGCCTTACAATGAGCAGTTCTTC. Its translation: CASSQGDRPYNEQFF.

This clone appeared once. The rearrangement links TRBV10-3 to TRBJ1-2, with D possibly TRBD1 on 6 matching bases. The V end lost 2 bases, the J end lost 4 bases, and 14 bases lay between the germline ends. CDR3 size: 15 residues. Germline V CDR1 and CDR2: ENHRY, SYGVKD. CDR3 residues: CAISEAGTSPYGYTF. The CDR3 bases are TGTGCCATCAGTGAGGCCGGGACAAGTCCCTATGGCTACACCTTC.

Here the CDR3 reads CASSGLRTGPNTEAFF. The CDR3 nucleotides are TGTGCCAGCAGCGGATTAAGGACAGGCCCTAACACTGAAGCTTTCTTT. This chain uses TRBV5-4 with TRBJ1-1; 7 nucleotides align to TRBD1. J was trimmed by 2 bases and V by 4 bases; bases with no gene match: 11. CDR3 length: 16 amino acids. Looked up from germline, CDR1 is SGHNT and CDR2 is YYREEE (reference sequence).

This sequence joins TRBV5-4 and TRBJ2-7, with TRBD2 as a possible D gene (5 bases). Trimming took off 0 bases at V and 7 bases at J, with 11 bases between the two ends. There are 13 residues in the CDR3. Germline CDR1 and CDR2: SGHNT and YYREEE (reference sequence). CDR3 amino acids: CASSLDPPGEQYF. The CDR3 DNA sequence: TGTGCCAGCAGCTTGGATCCACCGGGGGAGCAGTACTTC.

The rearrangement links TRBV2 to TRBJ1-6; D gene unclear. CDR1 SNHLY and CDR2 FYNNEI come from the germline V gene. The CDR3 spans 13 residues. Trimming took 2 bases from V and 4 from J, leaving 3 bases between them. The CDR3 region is CASSELYNSPLHF. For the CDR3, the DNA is TGTGCCAGCAGTGAACTGTATAATTCACCCCTCCACTTT.

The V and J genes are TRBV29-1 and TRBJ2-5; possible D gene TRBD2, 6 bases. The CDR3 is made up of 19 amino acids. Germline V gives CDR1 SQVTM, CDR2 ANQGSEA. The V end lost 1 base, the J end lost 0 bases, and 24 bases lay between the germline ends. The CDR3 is CSVEGGGGQVVLYQETQYF. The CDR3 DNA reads TGCAGCGTTGAAGGGGGAGGTGGTCAGGTGGTCCTCTACCAAGAGACCCAGTACTTC.

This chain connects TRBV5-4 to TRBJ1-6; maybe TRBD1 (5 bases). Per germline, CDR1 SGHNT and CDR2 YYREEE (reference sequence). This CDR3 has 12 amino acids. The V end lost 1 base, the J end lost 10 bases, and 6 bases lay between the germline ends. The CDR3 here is CASSLWGSPLHF. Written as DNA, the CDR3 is TGTGCCAGCAGCTTGTGGGGCTCACCCCTCCACTTT.